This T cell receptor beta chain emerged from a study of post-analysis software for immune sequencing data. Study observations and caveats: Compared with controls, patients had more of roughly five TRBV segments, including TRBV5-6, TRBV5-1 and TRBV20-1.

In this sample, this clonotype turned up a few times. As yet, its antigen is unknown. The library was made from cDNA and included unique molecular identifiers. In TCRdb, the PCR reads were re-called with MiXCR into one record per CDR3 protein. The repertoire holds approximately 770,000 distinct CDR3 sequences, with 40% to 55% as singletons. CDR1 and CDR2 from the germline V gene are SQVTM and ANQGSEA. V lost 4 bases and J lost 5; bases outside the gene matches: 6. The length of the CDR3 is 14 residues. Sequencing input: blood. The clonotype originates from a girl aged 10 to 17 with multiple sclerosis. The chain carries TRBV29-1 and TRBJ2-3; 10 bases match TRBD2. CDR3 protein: CSVGLAGAGDTQYF. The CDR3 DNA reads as TGCAGCGTTGGTCTAGCGGGAGCGGGAGATACGCAGTATTTT.